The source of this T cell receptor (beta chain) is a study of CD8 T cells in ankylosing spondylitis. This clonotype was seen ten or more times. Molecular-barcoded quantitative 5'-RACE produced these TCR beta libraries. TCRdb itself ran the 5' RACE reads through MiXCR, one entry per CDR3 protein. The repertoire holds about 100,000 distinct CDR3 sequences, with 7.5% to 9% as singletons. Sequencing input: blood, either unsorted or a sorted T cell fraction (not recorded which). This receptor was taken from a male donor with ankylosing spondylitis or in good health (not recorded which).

As DNA, the CDR3 is TGTGCCACCAGCAGGACACCGAAGGCAGATACGCAGTATTTT. Translating gives CATSRTPKADTQYF. The V gene is TRBV15, the J gene TRBJ2-3; D call uncertain. V lost 3 bases to trimming and J lost 4 bases, with 11 bases between them. Per the germline V gene, CDR1 is LNHNV and CDR2 is YYDKDF (reference sequence). The CDR3 sequence is 14 residues long.